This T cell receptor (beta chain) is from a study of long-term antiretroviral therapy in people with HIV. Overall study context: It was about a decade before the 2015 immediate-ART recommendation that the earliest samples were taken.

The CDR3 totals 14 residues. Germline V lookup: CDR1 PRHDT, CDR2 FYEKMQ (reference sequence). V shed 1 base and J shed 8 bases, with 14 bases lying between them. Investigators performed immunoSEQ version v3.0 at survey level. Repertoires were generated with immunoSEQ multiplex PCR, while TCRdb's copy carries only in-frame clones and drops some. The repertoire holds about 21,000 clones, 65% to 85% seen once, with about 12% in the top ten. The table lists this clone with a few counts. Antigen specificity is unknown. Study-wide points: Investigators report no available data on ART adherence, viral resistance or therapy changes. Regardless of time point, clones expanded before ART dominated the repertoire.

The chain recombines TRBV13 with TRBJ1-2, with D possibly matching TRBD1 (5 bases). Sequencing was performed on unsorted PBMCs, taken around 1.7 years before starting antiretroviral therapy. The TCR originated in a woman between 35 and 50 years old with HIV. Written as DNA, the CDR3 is TGTGCCAGCAGCTTAGACAGGCCATTGGGAGGCTACACCTTC. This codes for CASSLDRPLGGYTF. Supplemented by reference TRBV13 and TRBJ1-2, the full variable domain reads AAGVIQSPRHLIKEKRETATLKCYPIPRHDTVYWYQQGPGQDPQFLISFYEKMQSDKGSIPDRFSAQQFSDYHSELNMSSLELGDSALYFCASSLDRPLGGYTFGSGTRLTVV.